A single sample gave rise to the 31 T cell receptor beta chains below, sequenced in a study of T cells in Graves' hyperthyroidism and ophthalmopathy. The investigators amplified TCR beta CDR3 regions from RNA transcripts. In the first-round RT-PCR of the TCR CDR3, the HTBI primer set was used. One entry per CDR3 protein, called by TCRdb with MiXCR from the multiplex PCR reads. The sample yields hundreds of thousands of distinct CDR3 sequences, about 16% seen once. The sample taken for sequencing was blood. The receptor source for this set is a woman under 30 with Graves' ophthalmopathy.

This clonotype was recorded at least ten times. This rearrangement joins TRBV5-5 to TRBJ2-1; 8 nucleotides line up with TRBD1. Germline lookup yields CDR1 SGHKS and CDR2 YYEKEE (reference sequence). CDR3 size: 14 residues. V was pared by 4 bases and J by 3 bases, with 3 bases of the junction left unmatched. CDR3 loop: CASSPGGVYNEQFF. The DNA for the CDR3 is TGTGCCAGCAGCCCAGGGGGCGTCTACAATGAGCAGTTCTTC.

This clonotype was detected many times. The rearrangement links TRBV20-1 to TRBJ2-3, with TRBD2 identical over 7 bases. V gave up 2 bases and J gave up 6 bases; unmatched junction bases: 14. Germline V gene sequence: CDR1 DFQATT, CDR2 SNEGSKA (reference sequence). The CDR3 runs 16 residues. CDR3 residues: CSARSPPTGGRDTQYF. The CDR3, as DNA: TGCAGTGCTAGATCCCCCCCGACGGGAGGCAGGGATACGCAGTATTTT.

This chain uses TRBV11-2 with TRBJ2-7, with 13 bases aligning to TRBD2. CDR1 SGHAT and CDR2 FQNNGV come from the germline V gene. V shed 6 bases, J shed 2 bases, and the junction held 1 base outside the gene matches. The CDR3 has 14 residues. The CDR3: CASRGLAGTYEQYF. DNA for the CDR3: TGTGCCAGCAGGGGACTAGCGGGAACCTACGAGCAGTACTTC. Full variable domain (rest looked up from reference TRBV11-2 and TRBJ2-7): EAGVAQSPRYKIIEKRQSVAFWCNPISGHATLYWYQQILGQGPKLLIQFQNNGVVDDSQLPKDRFSAERLKGVDSTLKIQPAKLEDSAVYLCASRGLAGTYEQYFGPGTRLTVT.

This clonotype appeared many times. The rearrangement joins TRBV5-1 to TRBJ2-1; D ambiguous. The CDR3 sequence is 16 residues long. With 4 bases removed from V and 0 bases from J, the gap between germline ends came to 14 bases. Germline V gene sequence: CDR1 SGHRS, CDR2 YFSETQ. The CDR3 protein is CASSLGAQSSYNEQFF. In DNA, the CDR3 is TGCGCCAGCAGCCTCGGAGCGCAGAGCTCCTACAATGAGCAGTTCTTC.

There are many counts of this clonotype. The chain combines TRBV5-8 with TRBJ2-1; tentatively, D is TRBD2 (5 bases). The V and J ends lost 4 bases and 8 bases respectively, with 13 bases between them. Germline V gene lookup returns CDR1 SGHTS and CDR2 YDEGEE. This CDR3 region has 13 residues. The CDR3 loop reads CASSTFAGDEQFF. The CDR3 DNA follows: TGTGCCAGCAGCACCTTTGCGGGCGATGAGCAGTTCTTC.

This clonotype was counted many times. V and J are TRBV15 and TRBJ1-5, with 7 bases lining up with TRBD1. The CDR3 is 18 amino acids. CDR1 is LNHNV, CDR2 YYDKDF, per germline (reference sequence). Trimming cost V 3 bases and J 5 bases; bases outside gene matches: 16. The CDR3, as DNA: TGTGCCACCAGCAGGGGCCGAGGGGGCCGGGAGATGGATCAGCCCCAGCATTTT. Translation gives CATSRGRGGREMDQPQHF. The full variable domain, completed using reference TRBV15 and TRBJ1-5, is DAMVIQNPRYQVTQFGKPVTLSCSQTLNHNVMYWYQQKSSQAPKLLFHYYDKDFNNEADTPDNFQSRRPNTSFCFLDIRSPGLGDTAMYLCATSRGRGGREMDQPQHFGDGTRLSIL.

This clonotype showed up many times. V gene TRBV10-3 combines with J gene TRBJ2-2; 9 bases align to TRBD1. The CDR3 covers 17 residues. Germline loops: CDR1 ENHRY, CDR2 SYGVKD. The V gene end was trimmed by 5 bases and the J gene end by 4 bases; junction bases not matched to a gene: 11. The CDR3 region has the DNA TGTGCCATCAGTATGAACCGGGGACAGGGAATCACCGGGGAGCTGTTTTTT. This encodes CAISMNRGQGITGELFF.

Comment on this clonotype: The final CDR3 position lacks the conserved phenylalanine or tryptophan, pointing to a likely read error. The chain employs TRBV12-3 or TRBV12-4 and TRBJ1-1; D possibly corresponds to TRBD1 (5 bases). The CDR3 length is 14 residues. Written as DNA, the CDR3 is TGTGCCAGCAGTTTGGGGGACGAGGGCACTGAGGCTTTCATT. Translating it yields CASSLGDEGTEAFI.

There are many counts of this clonotype. Relative to the germline gene, one junction end is altered; a read error may explain this. The chain has TRBV5-1 and TRBJ1-2, with TRBD1 as a possible D gene (5 bases). The CDR3 consists of 15 residues. Germline CDR1 and CDR2: SGHRS and YFSETQ. CDR3 amino acids: CASSLGVRENFGYTF. The CDR3 nucleotides are TGCGCCAGCAGCCTGGGGGTTAGAGAAAACTTTGGCTACACCTTC.

The chain carries TRBV9 and TRBJ1-3, with D unresolved. V lost 3 bases and J 4 bases, leaving 17 bases between the germline ends. The CDR3 has 16 residues. Germline V CDR1 and CDR2: SGDLS, YYNGEE. The CDR3 DNA reads TGTGCCAGCAGCGGGTCCTCGGCCCCGGCGGGAAACACCATATATTTT. Protein product: CASSGSSAPAGNTIYF.

This clonotype was seen a handful of times. V usage is TRBV5-1 and J usage is TRBJ2-2; no firm D call. From germline, CDR1 is SGHRS and CDR2 YFSETQ. The CDR3 contains 15 residues. The V gene lost 7 bases and the J gene lost 7 bases, with 20 bases spanning the gap. In DNA form, the CDR3 reads TGCGCCAGCCCCTATTTCGGCCGGGTCGGCGGGGAGCTGTTTTTT. Its protein is CASPYFGRVGGELFF.

In its sample, this clonotype was seen many times. The chain combines TRBV4-1 with TRBJ2-7; D possibly matches TRBD1 or TRBD2 (5 bases each). Trimming took 4 bases from V and 2 from J, leaving 15 bases between them. Per the germline V gene, CDR1 is MGHRA and CDR2 is YSYEKL. This CDR3 is 15 amino acids long. CDR3 amino acids: CASSRDGALAYEQYF. The DNA for the CDR3 is TGCGCCAGCAGCCGCGACGGGGCGTTGGCCTACGAGCAGTACTTC.

The chain links TRBV9 to TRBJ2-5, with D possibly matching TRBD1 (5 bases). The germline V gene encodes CDR1 SGDLS and CDR2 YYNGEE. This CDR3 is built from 17 residues. Trimming removed 0 bases at V and 1 base at J, with 16 bases between. The CDR3 loop is CASSVGIRAEGQETQYF. CDR3 bases: TGTGCCAGCAGCGTAGGCATCAGGGCGGAAGGCCAAGAGACCCAGTACTTC.

In this sample, this clonotype turned up a few times. The gene calls are TRBV19 and TRBJ2-4; 12 nucleotides align to TRBD1. The CDR3 has 17 amino acids. Trimming at V came to 3 bases and at J to 7 bases, leaving 10 bases not matched to a gene. Germline CDR1 is LNHDA and CDR2 is SQIVND (reference sequence). CDR3 sequence: CASSMGQGAIPWNIQYF. As DNA, the CDR3 is TGTGCCAGTAGTATGGGACAGGGGGCGATTCCATGGAACATTCAGTACTTC. The complete variable domain, with remaining parts taken from reference TRBV19 and TRBJ2-4, reads DGGITQSPKYLFRKEGQNVTLSCEQNLNHDAMYWYRQDPGQGLRLIYYSQIVNDFQKGDIAEGYSVSREKKESFPLTVTSAQKNPTAFYLCASSMGQGAIPWNIQYFGAGTRLSVL.

This clonotype was detected ten times or more. One end of the junction varies from germline; a read error may be responsible. V and J are TRBV7-7 and TRBJ2-3; D unclear. Germline-derived CDR1 and CDR2 are SSHAT and FNYEAQ (reference sequence). This CDR3 has 13 residues. CDR3 amino acids: CASSLGEFNTQYF. In DNA, the CDR3 is TGTGCTAGCAGCTTAGGCGAGTTCAATACGCAGTATTTT.

The V and J genes are TRBV19 and TRBJ2-1; D assignment may be TRBD1 or TRBD2 (5 bases each). V was trimmed by 7 bases and J by 1 base, leaving 11 bases between them. Per germline, CDR1 LNHDA and CDR2 SQIVND (reference sequence). This CDR3 has 14 residues. This CDR3 reads CASNERTSYNEQFF. The CDR3 nucleotides read TGTGCCAGTAATGAGCGGACATCCTACAATGAGCAGTTCTTC.

The chain combines TRBV6-1 with TRBJ1-6, with TRBD1 matching over 7 bases. J gave up 3 bases and V 6 bases, and 5 bases lay outside the gene matches. The length of the CDR3 is 15 residues. CDR1 is MNHNS, CDR2 SASEGT, per germline. The CDR3 region is CASRAGGYYNSPLHF. The CDR3 region has the DNA TGTGCCAGCAGAGCAGGGGGTTACTATAATTCACCCCTCCACTTT.

The rearrangement uses TRBV3-1 and TRBJ1-1; 7 nucleotides agree with TRBD1. Germline values: CDR1 LGHDT, CDR2 YNNKEL (reference sequence). This CDR3 is 14 amino acids long. V was pared by 7 bases and J by 3 bases, with 8 bases of the junction left unmatched. The CDR3, as DNA: TGTGCCAGCACCCCGGGACAGTTGGACACTGAAGCTTTCTTT. This codes for CASTPGQLDTEAFF.

This clonotype was counted many times. The V call is TRBV29-1, the J call TRBJ1-4; D is unclear. V lost 7 bases and J 6 bases, leaving 12 bases between the germline ends. Germline CDR1 reads SQVTM; CDR2 reads ANQGSEA. The CDR3 is 12 amino acids. The CDR3 nucleotides read TGCAGCGCCCGGCTGGCAGATGAAAAACTGTTTTTT. Translated, it gives CSARLADEKLFF.

The rearrangement joins TRBV5-1 to TRBJ2-1; the match to TRBD2 covers 11 bases. Trimming removed 2 bases from V and 8 bases from J; junction bases left unmatched: 9. CDR1 is SGHRS and CDR2 is YFSETQ in the germline V gene. CDR3 length: 16 residues. The CDR3 region has the DNA TGCGCCAGCAGCTTATTAGCGGGGGGGCCAATCGATGAGCAGTTCTTC. It codes for CASSLLAGGPIDEQFF.

This clonotype has ten or more counts. A read error is possible here, since a much larger clone lies one base away. V gene TRBV28 combines with J gene TRBJ2-7, with a tentative D call TRBD1 (7 bases). The CDR3 spans 15 residues. CDR1 is MDHEN, CDR2 SYDVKM, per germline. CDR3 sequence reads: CASSNGPGGGYGQYF. In DNA form, the CDR3 reads TGTGCCAGCAGTAATGGACCCGGAGGGGGCTACGGGCAGTACTTC.

This clonotype showed up many times. The V call is TRBV5-6, the J call TRBJ2-1; tentatively, D is TRBD1 (5 bases). CDR1 is SGHDT and CDR2 is YYEEEE in the germline V gene. This CDR3 region has 15 residues. V was trimmed by 5 bases and J by 3 bases, leaving 15 bases between them. As DNA, the CDR3 is TGTGCCAGCAGGCCCACAGGAGACCACTACAATGAGCAGTTCTTC. Its translation is CASRPTGDHYNEQFF.

This clonotype was counted many times. V is TRBV7-9 and J is TRBJ2-2, with 7 bases lining up with TRBD1. Germline CDR1 and CDR2: SEHNR and FQNEAQ (reference sequence). The V gene end was trimmed by 4 bases and the J gene end by 5 bases; junction bases not matched to a gene: 4. The CDR3 is made up of 14 amino acids. The DNA of the CDR3 is TGTGCCAGCAGCTCAACGACAGGGACCGGGGAGCTGTTTTTT. Translation gives CASSSTTGTGELFF.

This chain joins TRBV5-1 and TRBJ1-1; D is undetermined. Deletions cut 4 bases from V and 3 bases from J, with 16 bases between. Germline V lookup: CDR1 SGHRS, CDR2 YFSETQ. The CDR3 extends over 15 amino acids. This CDR3 reads CASSPRARKYTEAFF. The CDR3 nucleotides are TGCGCCAGCAGCCCGAGGGCCCGGAAGTACACTGAAGCTTTCTTT.

The rearrangement links TRBV7-9 to TRBJ1-2; 10 bases align to TRBD1. V shed 5 bases, J shed 8 bases, and the junction held 8 bases outside the gene matches. The CDR3 covers 14 residues. Germline assignment: CDR1 SEHNR and CDR2 FQNEAQ (reference sequence). CDR3 DNA: TGTGCCAGCAGCACAACCGGGACAGGGGACGGCTACACCTTC. Protein sequence: CASSTTGTGDGYTF.

The chain links TRBV28 to TRBJ1-4; D gene uncertain. The ends were cut back, 4 bases at V and 7 bases at J, with 16 bases in the middle. This CDR3 has 15 amino acids. Looked up from germline, CDR1 is MDHEN and CDR2 is SYDVKM. The CDR3 reads CASSSQMGSSEKLFF. In nucleotides, the CDR3 is TGTGCCAGCAGTTCCCAAATGGGGAGCAGTGAAAAACTGTTTTTT.

This chain connects TRBV4-1 to TRBJ2-3, with 10 bases aligning to TRBD2. CDR3 size: 18 residues. Looked up from germline, CDR1 is MGHRA and CDR2 is YSYEKL. The J segment lost 6 bases and the V segment lost 3 bases, leaving 15 bases of the junction unmatched. As DNA, the CDR3 is TGCGCCAGCAGCCACCCTCTACAGGCTAGCGGGGGCGGGGATACGCAGTATTTT. Translated: CASSHPLQASGGGDTQYF.

This chain links TRBV18 with TRBJ1-1, with D maybe TRBD1 (5 bases). Trimming removed 8 bases from V and 2 bases from J, with 12 bases in between. CDR3 length equals 13 residues. Germline CDR1 reads KGHSH; CDR2 reads LQKENI. The CDR3 is CASASQGNTEAFF. Here the CDR3 DNA reads TGTGCCAGCGCTTCCCAGGGAAACACTGAAGCTTTCTTT.

This clonotype was picked up many times. J is TRBJ2-5 and V is TRBV6-6; D unclear. Looked up from germline, CDR1 is MNHNY and CDR2 is SVGAGI (reference sequence). V shed 0 bases and J shed 3 bases, with 11 bases lying between them. This CDR3 is built from 15 residues. The CDR3 spells CASSYSRQREETQYF. In DNA form, the CDR3 reads TGTGCCAGCAGTTACTCCCGGCAGAGAGAAGAGACCCAGTACTTC.

In nucleotides, the CDR3 is TGTGCCAGCAGTGCCGGGACAGGGGAAGAGACCCAGTACTTC. Translated: CASSAGTGEETQYF. The V and J genes are TRBV2 and TRBJ2-5, with 10 positions matching TRBD1. The germline V gene has CDR1 SNHLY and CDR2 FYNNEI. CDR3 size: 14 residues. Trimming at V came to 4 bases and at J to 3 bases, leaving 2 bases not matched to a gene. Based on the CDR3 plus reference TRBV2 and TRBJ2-5, the full variable domain is EPEVTQTPSHQVTQMGQEVILRCVPISNHLYFYWYRQILGQKVEFLVSFYNNEISEKSEIFDDQFSVERPDGSNFTLKIRSTKLEDSAMYFCASSAGTGEETQYFGPGTRLLVL.

This rearrangement joins TRBV6-5 to TRBJ1-2, with 8 bases aligning to TRBD1. In germline, CDR1 is MNHEY, CDR2 SVGAGI. The junction had 3 bases not matched to a gene; V was cut back by 2 bases and J by 4 bases. The CDR3 contains 14 residues. The CDR3 nucleotides read TGTGCCAGCAGTTACGCCGGGACAGGCTATGGCTACACCTTC. Protein sequence: CASSYAGTGYGYTF.